The clone carrying this TCR beta chain was recorded at least ten times. Researchers took RNA transcripts and amplified the TCR beta CDR3 regions from them. With the HTBI primer set, the TCR CDR3 went through a first round of RT-PCR. One entry per CDR3 protein, called by TCRdb with MiXCR from the multiplex PCR reads. The sample includes some 270,000 distinct CDR3 sequences, approximately 15% of them seen just once. The sample is drawn from a study of T cells in Graves' hyperthyroidism and ophthalmopathy. PBMCs came from less than 11 ml fresh peripheral blood. V gave up 1 base and J gave up 4 bases, with 13 bases separating them. Per the germline V gene, CDR1 is SEHNR and CDR2 is FQNEAQ (reference sequence). The CDR3 sequence is 15 residues long.

The chain is built from TRBV7-9 and TRBJ1-1; the D gene is possibly TRBD1 (6 bases). The receptor was isolated from a woman aged 35 to 49 with Graves' hyperthyroidism. Material for sequencing was blood. CDR3 coding DNA: TGTGCCAGCAGCTTAGTTCAGGGGTCCGGCACTGAAGCTTTCTTT. Its translation is CASSLVQGSGTEAFF.